The 26 T cell receptor beta chains reported below all come from one sample, sequenced in a study of vaccination and CD4 T cells after COVID-19. In TCRdb, the PCR reads were re-called with MiXCR into one record per CDR3 protein. Of about 15,000 distinct CDR3 sequences in the sample, 69% were seen once. The specimen was CD4+ T cells from blood, collected after SARS-CoV-2 vaccination. The receptors were gathered from a human donor who had recovered from COVID-19.

V and J are TRBV19 and TRBJ2-6, with D unresolved. CDR1 and CDR2 from the germline V gene are LNHDA and SQIVND (reference sequence). V lost 0 bases, J lost 0 bases, and 12 bases lay in between. This CDR3 is built from 18 residues. The CDR3 sequence: CASSIDSLGLSGANVLTF. CDR3 bases: TGTGCCAGTAGTATAGATTCTCTCGGCCTCTCTGGGGCCAACGTCCTGACTTTC.

This chain connects TRBV15 to TRBJ2-1; no definite D call. CDR3 size: 13 residues. V dropped 1 base and J dropped 5 bases, with 6 bases sitting between them. Germline values: CDR1 LNHNV, CDR2 YYDKDF (reference sequence). In DNA, the CDR3 is TGTGCCACCAGCAGAGTCGGAAACAATGAGCAGTTCTTC. Translated, it gives CATSRVGNNEQFF.

This clonotype has a single count. The chain combines TRBV2 with TRBJ2-4, with 7 nucleotides matching TRBD1. Germline trimming cut 6 bases from V and 5 bases from J; bases unmatched to any gene: 7. The germline gives CDR1 SNHLY, CDR2 FYNNEI. This CDR3 region has 14 residues. CDR3 DNA sequence: TGTGCCAGCAGCTTAGGGACAGTCCAAAACATTCAGTACTTC. Translation: CASSLGTVQNIQYF.

This clonotype was recorded a few times. The chain has TRBV20-1 and TRBJ2-1, with TRBD1 matching over 9 bases. The CDR3 runs 13 residues. Germline V gene data show CDR1 as DFQATT and CDR2 as SNEGSKA (reference sequence). With V trimmed by 4 bases and J by 4 bases, 2 bases remained unmatched. The CDR3 DNA follows: TGCAGTGCTACCGGGACAGGGTACAATGAGCAGTTCTTC. Translating gives CSATGTGYNEQFF.

The chain carries TRBV10-1 and TRBJ1-1, with 7 nucleotides matching TRBD1. The V gene end was trimmed by 5 bases and the J gene end by 1 base; junction bases not matched to a gene: 4. The CDR3 has 14 amino acids. Germline V gene sequence: CDR1 WNHNN, CDR2 SYGVQD (reference sequence). The CDR3 loop reads CASSSRDRNTEAFF. The CDR3, as DNA: TGCGCCAGCAGTTCCCGGGACAGGAACACTGAAGCTTTCTTT.

The chain links TRBV5-8 to TRBJ2-5; D gene ambiguous. CDR1 SGHTS and CDR2 YDEGEE come from the germline V gene. Trimming pared 1 base from V and 3 bases from J, leaving 16 bases between. CDR3 length: 16 residues. The CDR3 DNA follows: TGTGCCAGCAGCTTGAAGTCCCTTGGGCCCAAAGAGACCCAGTACTTC. It codes for CASSLKSLGPKETQYF.

The chain joins TRBV12-3 or TRBV12-4 to TRBJ2-7, with TRBD2 matching 7 bases. The junction had 1 base not matched to a gene; V was cut back by 3 bases and J by 2 bases. There are 13 residues in the CDR3. CDR3 sequence reads: CASSFSGAYEQYF. The CDR3 DNA is TGTGCCAGCAGTTTCAGCGGGGCCTACGAGCAGTACTTC.

This clonotype was seen only once. This sequence joins TRBV20-1 and TRBJ2-3; D is perhaps TRBD1 or TRBD2 (5 bases each). CDR1 DFQATT and CDR2 SNEGSKA come from the germline V gene (reference sequence). The V end was cut by 4 bases, the J end by 8 bases, with 16 bases between. The CDR3 is made up of 13 amino acids. The CDR3 bases are TGCAGTGCTACCGTGACCGGGGCCCCTACGCAGTATTTT. This codes for CSATVTGAPTQYF.

The J gene is TRBJ1-2, the V gene TRBV19, with a possible D match to TRBD1 (5 bases). V lost 3 bases and J 7 bases, leaving 18 bases between the germline ends. This CDR3 comprises 15 residues. Germline V CDR1 and CDR2: LNHDA, SQIVND (reference sequence). The CDR3 region is CASSISTGETGGYTF. The CDR3 DNA sequence: TGTGCCAGTAGTATCTCCACGGGGGAAACGGGTGGCTACACCTTC.

This chain joins TRBV19 and TRBJ1-3, with D unresolved. V lost 6 bases and J lost 0, with 9 bases in between. The CDR3 is made up of 14 amino acids. Per the germline V gene, CDR1 is LNHDA and CDR2 is SQIVND (reference sequence). CDR3 in amino acids: CASSESFSGNTIYF. In DNA form, the CDR3 reads TGTGCCAGTAGCGAAAGCTTCTCTGGAAACACCATATATTTT.

The chain links TRBV6-1 to TRBJ1-2; TRBD1 might be the D (6 bases). CDR3 length: 13 residues. Per the germline V gene, CDR1 is MNHNS and CDR2 is SASEGT. Trimming left V 5 bases short and J 4 bases short, with 11 bases between. DNA for the CDR3: TGTGCCAGCAGTCCGGGGGGCGTCTATGGCTACACCTTC. The encoded protein is CASSPGGVYGYTF.

This clonotype has a single count. The V and J genes are TRBV20-1 and TRBJ2-3; D is perhaps TRBD2 (6 bases). In germline, CDR1 is DFQATT, CDR2 SNEGSKA (reference sequence). The CDR3 has 15 amino acids. V lost 3 bases to trimming and J lost 5 bases, with 18 bases between them. In DNA, the CDR3 is TGCAGTGCTAGGGGACTTGGGGGAGCTGGAGATACGCAGTATTTT. This translates into CSARGLGGAGDTQYF.

The genes are TRBV24-1 and TRBJ1-2; D unclear. Trimming removed 0 bases from V and 3 bases from J, with 4 bases in between. The CDR3 is 13 residues long. Germline loops: CDR1 KGHDR, CDR2 SFDVKD. The CDR3 bases are TGTGCCACCAGTGATTTGAATTACTATGGCTACACCTTC. The encoded protein is CATSDLNYYGYTF.

The rearrangement joins TRBV29-1 to TRBJ2-5; D uncertain. CDR3 length equals 12 residues. CDR1 and CDR2 from the germline V gene are SQVTM and ANQGSEA. V was pared by 4 bases and J by 2 bases, with 8 bases between. The CDR3 region has the DNA TGCAGCGTTGTGGTCCCGCAAGAGACCCAGTACTTC. Translating it yields CSVVVPQETQYF. Looking up the rest from reference TRBV29-1 and TRBJ2-5 gives the full variable domain: SAVISQKPSRDICQRGTSLTIQCQVDSQVTMMFWYRQQPGQSLTLIATANQGSEATYESGFVIDKFPISRPNLTFSTLTVSNMSPEDSSIYLCSVVVPQETQYFGPGTRLLVL.

V and J are TRBV30 and TRBJ2-1; 14 nucleotides line up with TRBD2. CDR3 length equals 16 residues. Germline V gene data show CDR1 as GTSNPN and CDR2 as SVGIG (reference sequence). V was pared by 2 bases and J by 6 bases, with 6 bases of the junction left unmatched. The CDR3 DNA reads TGTGCCTGGAGTACATGGACTAGCGGGAGGACCAATGAGCAGTTCTTC. It translates to CAWSTWTSGRTNEQFF.

The chain recombines TRBV19 with TRBJ1-4, with D unresolved. V lost 5 bases, J lost 7 bases, and 14 bases lay in between. The CDR3 covers 14 residues. The germline V gene encodes CDR1 LNHDA and CDR2 SQIVND (reference sequence). CDR3 amino acids: CASSLLGEGEKLFF. DNA of the CDR3: TGTGCCAGTAGTCTACTTGGAGAAGGTGAAAAACTGTTTTTT.

The V call is TRBV28, the J call TRBJ2-5, with 10 bases lining up with TRBD2. Trimming at V came to 4 bases and at J to 4 bases, leaving 9 bases not matched to a gene. Per germline, CDR1 MDHEN and CDR2 SYDVKM. The CDR3 loop spans 16 amino acids. The CDR3 is CASSSTPSGSRETQYF. The DNA for the CDR3 is TGTGCCAGCAGTTCCACCCCTAGCGGGAGCAGAGAGACCCAGTACTTC.

The J gene is TRBJ2-7, the V gene TRBV20-1; D is possibly TRBD1 (5 bases). The CDR3 runs to 13 residues. CDR1 is DFQATT and CDR2 is SNEGSKA in the germline V gene (reference sequence). V lost 5 bases to trimming and J lost 3 bases, with 14 bases between them. The CDR3 spells CSALRDSDYEQYF. CDR3 nucleotides: TGCAGTGCTCTCAGGGATTCCGACTACGAGCAGTACTTC.

This chain joins TRBV6-2 or TRBV6-3 and TRBJ2-3, with 11 bases aligning to TRBD2. J lost 6 bases, V lost 5 bases, and 10 bases had no gene match. The CDR3 runs to 16 residues. Germline V gene lookup returns CDR1 MNHEY and CDR2 SVGEGT. The CDR3 sequence is CASSRRLAGTSDTQYF. The CDR3 DNA reads TGTGCCAGCAGTCGACGACTAGCGGGAACGAGTGATACGCAGTATTTT.

This chain links TRBV28 with TRBJ2-6; D possibly corresponds to TRBD1 (6 bases). The CDR3 spans 14 residues. The germline CDR1 and CDR2 sequences are MDHEN and SYDVKM. Trimming shortened V by 7 bases and J by 2 bases, and 9 bases separated the two germline ends. CDR3: CASTKGAGANVLTF. The CDR3 DNA is TGTGCCAGCACGAAGGGGGCTGGGGCCAACGTCCTGACTTTC.

This rearrangement joins TRBV7-9 to TRBJ1-6, with unresolved D. Per the germline V gene, CDR1 is SEHNR and CDR2 is FQNEAQ (reference sequence). The CDR3 contains 15 residues. Trimming took 8 bases from V and 9 from J, leaving 20 bases between them. The CDR3 region is CASGSPPGRGSPLHF. CDR3 in DNA: TGTGCCAGCGGCTCCCCCCCGGGGAGAGGTTCACCCCTCCACTTT. Drawing the rest from reference TRBV7-9 and TRBJ1-6, the complete variable domain is DTGVSQNPRHKITKRGQNVTFRCDPISEHNRLYWYRQTLGQGPEFLTYFQNEAQLEKSRLLSDRFSAERPKGSFSTLEIQRTEQGDSAMYLCASGSPPGRGSPLHFGNGTRLTVT.

The gene calls are TRBV6-5 and TRBJ2-3; D not resolved. V was pared by 2 bases and J by 2 bases, with 11 bases between. The CDR3 covers 15 residues. Germline CDR1 is MNHEY and CDR2 is SVGAGI. The CDR3 sequence is CASSYGVLDTDTQYF. The CDR3 DNA reads TGTGCCAGCAGTTACGGGGTGTTGGACACAGATACGCAGTATTTT.

The chain uses TRBV28 and TRBJ1-2; weak D call: TRBD1 (5 bases). This CDR3 contains 14 residues. V lost 4 bases, J lost 4 bases, and 13 bases lay in between. Germline loops: CDR1 MDHEN, CDR2 SYDVKM. CDR3 DNA sequence: TGTGCCAGCAGTTCAGGGACCGCCGGCTATGGCTACACCTTC. Its protein is CASSSGTAGYGYTF.

Only one count was recorded for this clonotype. DNA for the CDR3: TGCAGTGCTAGGAGGCTGAGGGGTGAATCCTACACCTTC. Translated, it gives CSARRLRGESYTF. The chain employs TRBV20-1 and TRBJ1-2; D might be TRBD1 (5 bases). This CDR3 is built from 13 residues. V was pared by 3 bases and J by 10 bases, with 18 bases between. CDR1 and CDR2 (germline): DFQATT, SNEGSKA (reference sequence).

The rearrangement links TRBV6-2 or TRBV6-3 to TRBJ2-5; D is unresolved. The CDR3 spans 11 residues. The germline V gene has CDR1 MNHEY and CDR2 SVGEGT. The germline V and J ends were trimmed by 8 bases and 5 bases, with 9 bases remaining between them. This CDR3 is CASGLRETQYF. The CDR3 DNA follows: TGTGCCAGCGGGTTACGGGAGACCCAGTACTTC.

The rearrangement uses TRBV20-1 and TRBJ2-1; 11 nucleotides agree with TRBD2. The CDR3 is 14 residues long. V lost 3 bases to trimming and J lost 3 bases; unmatched junction nucleotides: 1. Germline V gene data show CDR1 as DFQATT and CDR2 as SNEGSKA (reference sequence). CDR3: CSARGLADYNEQFF. The CDR3 bases are TGCAGTGCTAGGGGACTAGCGGACTACAATGAGCAGTTCTTC.